A selection of T cell receptor beta chains follows, all from one sample in a study of CD8+ T cells in alopecia areata. Sequencing was performed with immunoSEQ multiplex PCR; in TCRdb, only in-frame clones are kept and a portion is missing. The sample comprises about 200,000 clones, 50% to 60% of which are singletons, and approximately 3.5% rests with the top ten. The sequences come from CD4+ T cells sorted from blood, collected at week 4, from a patient treated with tofacitinib. These receptors originate from a human donor with alopecia areata. Both conserved end residues are part of each CDR3. The D gene is left open where the match is weak. The listing skips clone size in some rows; elsewhere it reads once, few, many or a size class.

few	TRBD1	TRBJ1-2	TRBV25-1	TGTGCCAGCAGGCCCCCTACAGGGGATCGCAGTGGCTACACCTTC	CASRPPTGDRSGYTF
.	.	TRBJ1-2	TRBV2	TGTGCCAGCAGTGAGTTGGGTAACTATGGCTACACCTTC	CASSELGNYGYTF
.	.	TRBJ1-2	TRBV5-1	TGCGCCAGCAGCACCCCGACAGGAGTCTATGGCTACACCTTC	CASSTPTGVYGYTF
.	.	TRBJ1-1	TRBV2	TGTGCCAGCACCCGGGAACTAAACACTGAAGCTTTCTTT	CASTRELNTEAFF
.	TRBD1	TRBJ2-4	TRBV2	TGTGCCAGCAGTTCCGGGACAGAAGTAGCCAAAAACATTCAGTACTTC	CASSSGTEVAKNIQYF
.	TRBD1	TRBJ1-4	TRBV9	TGTGCCAGCAGTAGAGGACAGGGAGGTGAAAAACTGTTTTTT	CASSRGQGGEKLFF
.	.	TRBJ2-1	TRBV7-7	TGTGCTAGCAGCTTGGAGGTTGGGCTTTACAATGAGCAGTTCTTC	CASSLEVGLYNEQFF
few	.	TRBJ2-3	TRBV2	TGTGCCAGCAGTCCTAGCTCAGATACGCAGTATTTT	CASSPSSDTQYF
few	TRBD1	TRBJ1-6	TRBV2	TGTGCCAGCAGCCTCGACAGGGGGAGTTCACCCCTCCACTTT	CASSLDRGSSPLHF
.	.	TRBJ2-5	TRBV29-1	TGCAGCATTACTGGGGGGCAAGAGACCCAGTACTTC	CSITGGQETQYF
.	.	TRBJ2-3	TRBV27	TGTGCCAGCAGTTTATGGGGCAGCACAGATACGCAGTATTTT	CASSLWGSTDTQYF
once	.	TRBJ1-4	TRBV29-1	TGCAGCGTTGCTACACCAGCAAATGAAAAACTGTTTTTT	CSVATPANEKLFF
.	.	TRBJ1-2	TRBV23-1	TGCGCCAGCAGTCAACACAGACCGGATGGCTACACCTTC	CASSQHRPDGYTF
.	.	TRBJ2-3	TRBV2	TGTGCCAGCTTTCGAACCCTAAGCACAGATACGCAGTATTTT	CASFRTLSTDTQYF
.	.	TRBJ1-2	TRBV25-1	TGTGCCAGCAGTGAATCCCCCACCCCTCAGGGGCCGTCCTATGGCTACACCTTC	CASSESPTPQGPSYGYTF
few	.	TRBJ1-2	TRBV7-2	TGTGCCAGCAGCCCACAGAGGCGGTTTGGCTACACCTTC	CASSPQRRFGYTF
.	.	TRBJ2-1	TRBV30	TGTGCCCTGGTTGGAGGGGATGAGCAGTTCTTC	CALVGGDEQFF